These T cell receptor beta chains were read from a single sample in a study of T cell responses to AZD1222 COVID-19 vaccine. The protocol was immunoSEQ multiplex PCR, while the TCRdb copy is restricted to in-frame clones and leaves out a portion. The table shows about 97,000 clones, with about 88% occurring only once. The sample in question was peripheral blood, obtained on day 0 of AZD1222 vaccination. The receptors shown here come from an adult in good health. The CDR3 runs from the conserved cysteine through the conserved F or W. Fields, in order: CDR3 DNA, CDR3 protein, D gene, J gene, V gene, clone size. D genes are given only for firm matches. Size is omitted from some rows. Given values are once, few, many or a class for expanded clones.

TGTGCCAGTAGTATAGGGGACAGGGGTTTGACTGAAGCTTTCTTT CASSIGDRGLTEAFF TRBD1 TRBJ1-1 TRBV19 once
TGTGCCAGCAGTCCTGGACAGGGATACTATGGCTACACCTTC CASSPGQGYYGYTF TRBD1 TRBJ1-2 TRBV6-5 NA
TGTGCCAGCAGAAGGGGGACAGGGGACACTGAAGCTTTCTTT CASRRGTGDTEAFF TRBD1 TRBJ1-1 TRBV6-5 NA
TGTGCCAGCAGCCAAGTCCGTAGCTCTGGAAACACCATATATTTT CASSQVRSSGNTIYF NA TRBJ1-3 TRBV3-1/TRBV3-2 few
TGCGCCAGCAGCCAAGAGCTAGGGGGGGGATGGACGGTATATGGCTACACCTTC CASSQELGGGWTVYGYTF NA TRBJ1-2 TRBV4-3 NA
TGTGCCAGCAGCCCTAATGAGGAGCAGTATTTT CASSPNEEQYF NA TRBJ2-3 TRBV7-9 once
TGTGCCAGCAGCGCCTCAACAGGGGCCCAGCCCCAGCATTTT CASSASTGAQPQHF TRBD1 TRBJ1-5 TRBV7-9 few
TGCGCCAGCAGCTTGGAGTCACACTCTGGAAACACCATATATTTT CASSLESHSGNTIYF NA TRBJ1-3 TRBV5-1 NA
TGTGCCAGCAGCCTTGGACTAGCGGGCCCTGCCACAGATACGCAGTATTTT CASSLGLAGPATDTQYF TRBD2 TRBJ2-3 TRBV3-1/TRBV3-2 NA
TGTGCCAGCAGGAAACAGGGAGGTGGCACTGAAGCTTTCTTT CASRKQGGGTEAFF NA TRBJ1-1 TRBV6-5 NA
TGTGCCAGTAGTTTGAAGGCAGCTAGCAATCAGCCCCAGCATTTT CASSLKAASNQPQHF NA TRBJ1-5 TRBV19 NA
TGTGCCAGCAGCCGGCGGGATGAGCAGTTCTTC CASSRRDEQFF NA TRBJ2-1 TRBV3-1/TRBV3-2 NA
TGCAGCGTGAAACAGGGAATGAACACTGAAGCTTTCTTT CSVKQGMNTEAFF NA TRBJ1-1 TRBV29-1 NA
TGTGCCAGCACGAAGGGGACAGGGGTAAACATTCAGTACTTC CASTKGTGVNIQYF TRBD1 TRBJ2-4 TRBV6-4 NA
TGTGCCAGCAGCGGACAGGGGGGATTCTACGGCTACACCTTC CASSGQGGFYGYTF TRBD1 TRBJ1-2 TRBV6-5 once
TGTGCCAGCAGCTTAGAATCAGGGGTCACCTATGGCTACACCTTC CASSLESGVTYGYTF NA TRBJ1-2 TRBV11-2 NA